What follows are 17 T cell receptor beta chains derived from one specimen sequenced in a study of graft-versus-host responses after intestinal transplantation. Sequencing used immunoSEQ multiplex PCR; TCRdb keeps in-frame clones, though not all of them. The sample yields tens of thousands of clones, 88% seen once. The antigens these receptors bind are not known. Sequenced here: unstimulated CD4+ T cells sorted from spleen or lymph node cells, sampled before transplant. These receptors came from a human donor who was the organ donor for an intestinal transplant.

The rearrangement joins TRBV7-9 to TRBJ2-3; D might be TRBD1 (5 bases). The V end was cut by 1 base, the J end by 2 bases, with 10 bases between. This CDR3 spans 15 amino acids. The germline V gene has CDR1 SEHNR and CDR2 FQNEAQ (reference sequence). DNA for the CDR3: TGTGCCAGCAGCTTAGGCAGGGTGGACACAGATACGCAGTATTTT. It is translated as CASSLGRVDTDTQYF. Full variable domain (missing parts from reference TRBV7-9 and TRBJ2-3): DTGVSQNPRHKITKRGQNVTFRCDPISEHNRLYWYRQTLGQGPEFLTYFQNEAQLEKSRLLSDRFSAERPKGSFSTLEIQRTEQGDSAMYLCASSLGRVDTDTQYFGPGTRLTVL.

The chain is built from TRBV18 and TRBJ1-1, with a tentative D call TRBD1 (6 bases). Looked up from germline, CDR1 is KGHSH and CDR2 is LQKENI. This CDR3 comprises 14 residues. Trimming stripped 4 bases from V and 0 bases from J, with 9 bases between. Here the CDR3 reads CASSRGHLNTEAFF. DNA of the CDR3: TGTGCCAGCTCACGGGGACACCTGAACACTGAAGCTTTCTTT.

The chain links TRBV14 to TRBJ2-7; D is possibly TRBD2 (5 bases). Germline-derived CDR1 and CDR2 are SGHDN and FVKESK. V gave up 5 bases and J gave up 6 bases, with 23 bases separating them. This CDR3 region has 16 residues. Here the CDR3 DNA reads TGTGCCAGCAGCTATGGCTACACCCGGGTAGAGGGCGAGCAGTACTTC. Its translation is CASSYGYTRVEGEQYF. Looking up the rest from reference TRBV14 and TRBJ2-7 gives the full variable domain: EAGVTQFPSHSVIEKGQTVTLRCDPISGHDNLYWYRRVMGKEIKFLLHFVKESKQDESGMPNNRFLAERTGGTYSTLKVQPAELEDSGVYFCASSYGYTRVEGEQYFGPGTRLTVT.

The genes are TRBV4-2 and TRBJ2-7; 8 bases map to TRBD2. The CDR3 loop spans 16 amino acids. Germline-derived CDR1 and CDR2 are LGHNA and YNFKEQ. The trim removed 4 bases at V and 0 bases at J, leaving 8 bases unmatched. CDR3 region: CASSPSTSASSYEQYF. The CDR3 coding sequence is TGTGCCAGCAGCCCCTCGACTAGCGCAAGCTCCTACGAGCAGTACTTC.

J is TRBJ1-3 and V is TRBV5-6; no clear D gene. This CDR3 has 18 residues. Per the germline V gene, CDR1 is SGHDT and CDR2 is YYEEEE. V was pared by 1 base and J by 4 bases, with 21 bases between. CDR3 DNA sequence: TGTGCCAGCAGCTTGCCCCGAGGGTCAGCGGACGGCGGAAACACCATATATTTT. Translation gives CASSLPRGSADGGNTIYF.

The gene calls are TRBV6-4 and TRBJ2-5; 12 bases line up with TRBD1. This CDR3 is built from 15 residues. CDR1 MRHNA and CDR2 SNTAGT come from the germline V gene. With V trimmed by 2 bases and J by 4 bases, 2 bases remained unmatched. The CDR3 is CASSDGTGGGETQYF. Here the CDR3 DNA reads TGTGCCAGCAGTGACGGGACAGGGGGCGGAGAGACCCAGTACTTC.

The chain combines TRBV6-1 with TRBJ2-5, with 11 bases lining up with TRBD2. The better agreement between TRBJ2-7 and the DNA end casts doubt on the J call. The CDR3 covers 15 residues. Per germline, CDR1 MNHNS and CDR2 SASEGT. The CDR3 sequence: CASSTSGGNPYEQYF. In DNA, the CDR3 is TGTGCCAGCAGTACTAGCGGGGGAAACCCCTACGAGCAGTACTTC.

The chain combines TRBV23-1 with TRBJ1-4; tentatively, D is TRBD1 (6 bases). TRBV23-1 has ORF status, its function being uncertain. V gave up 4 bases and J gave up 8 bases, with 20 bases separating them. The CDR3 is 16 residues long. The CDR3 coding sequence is TGCGCCAGCAGTCCGGCTTCGACAGGCCGCCCGGAAAAACTGTTTTTT. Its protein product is CASSPASTGRPEKLFF.

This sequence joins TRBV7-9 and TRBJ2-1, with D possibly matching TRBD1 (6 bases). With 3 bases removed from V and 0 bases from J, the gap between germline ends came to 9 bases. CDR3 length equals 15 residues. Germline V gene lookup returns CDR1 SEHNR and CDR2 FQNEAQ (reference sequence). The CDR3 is CASSFLQGSYNEQFF. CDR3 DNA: TGTGCCAGCAGCTTTTTACAGGGCTCCTACAATGAGCAGTTCTTC.

The CDR3 DNA follows: TGTGCCAGTAGTAGAGGAAGTCCAGATACGCAGTATTTT. It yields the protein CASSRGSPDTQYF. V gene TRBV19 combines with J gene TRBJ2-3; D is unresolved. Trimming took 4 bases from V and 4 from J, leaving 9 bases between them. The germline gives CDR1 LNHDA, CDR2 SQIVND (reference sequence). This CDR3 comprises 13 residues. The full variable domain, completed using reference TRBV19 and TRBJ2-3, is DGGITQSPKYLFRKEGQNVTLSCEQNLNHDAMYWYRQDPGQGLRLIYYSQIVNDFQKGDIAEGYSVSREKKESFPLTVTSAQKNPTAFYLCASSRGSPDTQYFGPGTRLTVL.

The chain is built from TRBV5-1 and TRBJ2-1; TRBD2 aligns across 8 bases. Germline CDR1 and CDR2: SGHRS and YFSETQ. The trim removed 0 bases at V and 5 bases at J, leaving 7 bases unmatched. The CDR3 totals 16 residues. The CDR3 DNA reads TGCGCCAGCAGCTTGGTAGTAGGCGGGGGGAACAATGAGCAGTTCTTC. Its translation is CASSLVVGGGNNEQFF.

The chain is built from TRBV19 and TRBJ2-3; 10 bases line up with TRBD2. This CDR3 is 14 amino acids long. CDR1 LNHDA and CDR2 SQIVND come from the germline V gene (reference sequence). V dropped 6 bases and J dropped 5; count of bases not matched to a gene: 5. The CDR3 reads CASRERGGRDTQYF. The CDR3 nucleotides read TGTGCCAGTAGAGAGCGGGGGGGCCGAGATACGCAGTATTTT.

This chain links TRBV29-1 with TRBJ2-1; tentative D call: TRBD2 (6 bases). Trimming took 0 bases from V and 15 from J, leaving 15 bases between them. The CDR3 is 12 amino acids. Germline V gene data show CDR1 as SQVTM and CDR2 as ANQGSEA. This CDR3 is CSVEDGGDVPFF. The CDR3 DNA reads TGCAGCGTTGAAGATGGAGGGGATGTTCCGTTCTTC.

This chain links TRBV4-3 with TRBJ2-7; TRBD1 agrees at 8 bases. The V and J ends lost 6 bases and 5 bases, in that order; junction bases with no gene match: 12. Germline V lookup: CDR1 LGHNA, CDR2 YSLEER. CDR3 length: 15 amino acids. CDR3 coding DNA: TGCGCCAGCAGTCACCTCGGGACAGGTATCGACGAGCAGTACTTC. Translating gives CASSHLGTGIDEQYF.

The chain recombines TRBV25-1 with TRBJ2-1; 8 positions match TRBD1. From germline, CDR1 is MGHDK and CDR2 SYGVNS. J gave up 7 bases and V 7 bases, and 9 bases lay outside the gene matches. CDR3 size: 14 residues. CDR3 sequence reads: CASINQGAGNEQFF. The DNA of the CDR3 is TGTGCCAGCATCAATCAGGGGGCAGGGAATGAGCAGTTCTTC.

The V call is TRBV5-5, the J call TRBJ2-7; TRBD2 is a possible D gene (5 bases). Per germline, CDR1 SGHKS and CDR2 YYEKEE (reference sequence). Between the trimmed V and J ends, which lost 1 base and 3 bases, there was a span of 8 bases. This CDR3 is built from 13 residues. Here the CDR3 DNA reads TGTGCCAGCAGCTTGTCCGGGGTCTACGAGCAGTACTTC. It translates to CASSLSGVYEQYF.

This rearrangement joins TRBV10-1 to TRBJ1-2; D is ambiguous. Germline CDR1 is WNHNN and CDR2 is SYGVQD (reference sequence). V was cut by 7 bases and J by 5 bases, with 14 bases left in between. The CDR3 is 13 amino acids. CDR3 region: CASTKSTHYGYTF. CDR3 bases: TGCGCCAGCACGAAGAGCACTCATTATGGCTACACCTTC.